This T cell receptor (beta chain) is from a study of identifying expanded T cells in peripheral blood. Study-level points and caveats: Variance in clone template counts between roughly two-week samples significantly increased with total template count across all healthy donors. Technical replicates showed roughly 1.2 changed clones; roughly two weeks 15 to 20; four weeks 19.

Sequenced by immunoSEQ multiplex PCR; TCRdb stores in-frame clones only, minus some. The sample shows about 130,000 clones, 75% to 90% of them seen only once. Note on this clone: Antigen specificity is unknown.

CDR1 is MDHEN, CDR2 SYDVKM, per germline. Trimming removed 7 bases at V and 1 base at J, with 13 bases between. The CDR3 covers 14 residues. The sequence derives from a person aged 18 to 70 in good health. Sequencing was carried out using blood. This sequence joins TRBV28 and TRBJ1-1; D remains unclear. CDR3 loop: CASIVRRGNTEAFF. In DNA, the CDR3 is TGTGCCAGCATCGTTCGTCGGGGGAACACTGAAGCTTTCTTT.